The 24 T cell receptor beta chains below were found in one sample sequenced in a study of blood T cell repertoires in COVID-19. TCRdb's table, derived via immunoSEQ multiplex PCR, lists solely in-frame clones and lacks some. The sample has 200,000 to 250,000 clones, around 84% seen once. The sequencing input was peripheral blood. The receptors shown here come from an elderly woman with COVID-19, enrolled during active disease.

V usage is TRBV3-1 (or the pseudogene TRBV3-2) and J usage is TRBJ2-7; D remains unclear. V was pared by 0 bases and J by 7 bases, with 22 bases between. The germline V gene has CDR1 LGHDT and CDR2 YNNKEL (reference sequence). CDR3 size: 17 residues. CDR3 protein: CASSQEIGRGGFGEQYF. The CDR3 region has the DNA TGTGCCAGCAGCCAAGAAATCGGTAGAGGCGGTTTTGGGGAGCAGTACTTC.

The genes are TRBV9 and TRBJ2-3; a possible D gene is TRBD2 (5 bases). V was trimmed by 4 bases and J by 1 base, leaving 13 bases between them. This CDR3 contains 15 residues. From germline, CDR1 is SGDLS and CDR2 YYNGEE. CDR3 residues: CASSRQLDGTDTQYF. CDR3 sequence (DNA): TGTGCCAGCAGCCGACAACTAGATGGCACAGATACGCAGTATTTT.

The rearrangement joins TRBV28 to TRBJ1-1; TRBD1 matches 7 bases. The germline V gene has CDR1 MDHEN and CDR2 SYDVKM. CDR3 length equals 15 residues. Trimming at V came to 6 bases and at J to 1 base, leaving 8 bases not matched to a gene. The CDR3 DNA is TGTGCCAGCAGATCGGGACAGCGTGGGAACACTGAAGCTTTCTTT. Protein sequence: CASRSGQRGNTEAFF.

V is TRBV14 and J is TRBJ2-1; tentatively, D is TRBD2 (5 bases). The ends were cut back, 2 bases at V and 7 bases at J, with 15 bases in the middle. The CDR3 is made up of 15 amino acids. Germline-derived CDR1 and CDR2 are SGHDN and FVKESK. This chain's CDR3 is CASSQMTPTRNEQFF. The CDR3 nucleotides read TGTGCCAGCAGCCAAATGACACCAACTAGGAATGAGCAGTTCTTC. Variable domain in full (rest from reference TRBV14 and TRBJ2-1): EAGVTQFPSHSVIEKGQTVTLRCDPISGHDNLYWYRRVMGKEIKFLLHFVKESKQDESGMPNNRFLAERTGGTYSTLKVQPAELEDSGVYFCASSQMTPTRNEQFFGPGTRLTVL.

The chain uses TRBV24-1 and TRBJ2-3; D perhaps matches TRBD1 (6 bases). The V end lost 5 bases, the J end lost 4 bases, and 18 bases lay between the germline ends. Germline CDR1 KGHDR, CDR2 SFDVKD. This CDR3 spans 16 amino acids. The CDR3 region is CATSVPGPRGSDTQYF. The CDR3, as DNA: TGTGCCACCAGTGTTCCGGGACCGAGGGGGTCAGATACGCAGTATTTT.

The rearrangement uses TRBV19 and TRBJ1-1; D unresolved. CDR3 length: 15 amino acids. Germline V gene sequence: CDR1 LNHDA, CDR2 SQIVND (reference sequence). Trimming cost V 4 bases and J 1 base, with 13 bases left between them. The CDR3 sequence is CASSTRMQKNTEAFF. The CDR3, as DNA: TGTGCCAGTAGTACCAGAATGCAGAAGAACACTGAAGCTTTCTTT.

This clone was recorded only once. The V gene is TRBV28, the J gene TRBJ2-1; 12 bases align to TRBD1. Looked up from germline, CDR1 is MDHEN and CDR2 is SYDVKM. This CDR3 is 16 amino acids long. With 6 bases clipped from V and 7 bases from J, the junction kept 10 bases outside the gene matches. CDR3 DNA sequence: TGTGCCAGCAGACGGGACAGGGGGCGCGAGAAGAATGAGCAGTTCTTC. Its protein is CASRRDRGREKNEQFF.

V usage is TRBV18 and J usage is TRBJ1-1, with TRBD1 matching over 9 bases. Germline CDR1 and CDR2: KGHSH and LQKENI. This CDR3 spans 16 amino acids. The V segment lost 0 bases and the J segment 5 bases; nucleotides outside the gene matches: 7. In DNA form, the CDR3 reads TGTGCCAGCTCACCACCGAGGGGACAGGGAACGACTGAAGCTTTCTTT. It translates to CASSPPRGQGTTEAFF.

The J gene is TRBJ1-2, the V gene TRBV29-1; 7 bases match TRBD1. V was pared by 3 bases and J by 5 bases, with 0 bases of the junction left unmatched. The germline gives CDR1 SQVTM, CDR2 ANQGSEA. The CDR3 consists of 11 residues. The CDR3: CSVDRGYGYTF. The DNA for the CDR3 is TGCAGCGTTGACAGGGGGTATGGCTACACCTTC.

Only a few counts were recorded for this clone. This chain connects TRBV7-2 to TRBJ1-1; D remains unclear. The V gene's germline CDR1 is SGHTA and CDR2 FQGNSA. V was trimmed by 4 bases and J by 6 bases, leaving 12 bases between them. This CDR3 comprises 13 residues. CDR3 residues: CASSSRETSEAFF. In DNA, the CDR3 is TGTGCCAGCAGCTCACGGGAGACCTCTGAAGCTTTCTTT. The complete variable domain, with remaining parts taken from reference TRBV7-2 and TRBJ1-1, reads GAGVSQSPSNKVTEKGKDVELRCDPISGHTALYWYRQSLGQGLEFLIYFQGNSAPDKSGLPSDRFSAERTGGSVSTLTIQRTQQEDSAVYLCASSSRETSEAFFGQGTRLTVV.

The chain carries TRBV5-1 and TRBJ2-1; the D gene is possibly TRBD2 (5 bases). Per germline, CDR1 SGHRS and CDR2 YFSETQ. V lost 1 base, J lost 2 bases, and 10 bases lay in between. This CDR3 comprises 15 residues. CDR3 sequence reads: CASSLHTGTYNEQFF. Written as DNA, the CDR3 is TGCGCCAGCAGCTTGCACACGGGGACCTACAATGAGCAGTTCTTC.

The chain joins TRBV5-1 to TRBJ1-1; no reliable D call. This CDR3 has 15 amino acids. V was pared by 0 bases and J by 6 bases, with 15 bases between. From germline, CDR1 is SGHRS and CDR2 YFSETQ. CDR3 DNA sequence: TGCGCCAGCAGCTTGGATCCGGAGAGGTTTGCTGAAGCTTTCTTT. As protein: CASSLDPERFAEAFF.

This sequence joins TRBV5-6 and TRBJ1-4; 12 bases match TRBD1. There are 15 residues in the CDR3. The germline CDR1 and CDR2 sequences are SGHDT and YYEEEE. J lost 8 bases, V lost 0 bases, and 2 bases had no gene match. The DNA of the CDR3 is TGTGCCAGCAGCTTGGCCGGGACAGGGGGCGAAAAACTGTTTTTT. It encodes CASSLAGTGGEKLFF.

V gene TRBV14 combines with J gene TRBJ2-1, with TRBD2 matching 13 bases. The germline CDR1 and CDR2 sequences are SGHDN and FVKESK. The CDR3 loop spans 16 amino acids. Unmatched junction bases numbered 2, after V lost 4 bases and J lost 2 bases. As DNA, the CDR3 is TGTGCCAGCAGCCGGGGGACTAGCGGGGCCTACAATGAGCAGTTCTTC. Amino acid sequence: CASSRGTSGAYNEQFF. The full variable domain, rest sourced from reference TRBV14 and TRBJ2-1, is EAGVTQFPSHSVIEKGQTVTLRCDPISGHDNLYWYRRVMGKEIKFLLHFVKESKQDESGMPNNRFLAERTGGTYSTLKVQPAELEDSGVYFCASSRGTSGAYNEQFFGPGTRLTVL.

The rearrangement uses TRBV28 and TRBJ1-5; possible D gene TRBD1, 6 bases. This CDR3 comprises 19 residues. Trimming pared 5 bases from V and 1 base from J, leaving 24 bases between. Germline CDR1 and CDR2: MDHEN and SYDVKM. The CDR3 region has the DNA TGTGCCAGCAGTCAGACCGGGACATCCAAAGGTGTGAGCAATCAGCCCCAGCATTTT. Encoded protein: CASSQTGTSKGVSNQPQHF.

The chain couples TRBV24-1 to TRBJ1-3, with D unclear. Looked up from germline, CDR1 is KGHDR and CDR2 is SFDVKD. The CDR3 runs 13 residues. V gave up 5 bases and J gave up 4 bases, with 8 bases separating them. CDR3 region: CATSATMGNTIYF. CDR3 DNA sequence: TGTGCCACCAGTGCCACTATGGGAAACACCATATATTTT.

This chain joins TRBV7-2 and TRBJ2-3; 8 nucleotides match TRBD2. The CDR3 has 16 amino acids. Trimming cost V 3 bases and J 6 bases; bases outside gene matches: 11. Germline lookup yields CDR1 SGHTA and CDR2 FQGNSA. The CDR3 nucleotides are TGTGCCAGCAGCTTTACTAGCGGCCCGCCAGAGGATACGCAGTATTTT. Translating it yields CASSFTSGPPEDTQYF.

The chain has TRBV5-1 and TRBJ2-7; TRBD2 might be the D (5 bases). Looked up from germline, CDR1 is SGHRS and CDR2 is YFSETQ. Trimming took off 4 bases at V and 5 bases at J, with 19 bases between the two ends. There are 15 residues in the CDR3. Written as DNA, the CDR3 is TGCGCCAGCAGCCCCGGAGGCCTGACTTTCCACGAGCAGTACTTC. The encoded protein is CASSPGGLTFHEQYF.

This clone is a singleton in its sample. The CDR3 protein is CATYAGAGAYNEQFF. CDR3 DNA sequence: TGTGCTACATACGCGGGGGCGGGAGCCTACAATGAGCAGTTCTTC. The chain employs TRBV6-5 and TRBJ2-1; a possible D gene is TRBD2 (7 bases). This CDR3 contains 15 residues. Germline CDR1 and CDR2: MNHEY and SVGAGI.

The rearrangement links TRBV18 to TRBJ1-3; D gene uncertain. The CDR3 has 19 residues. CDR1 is KGHSH and CDR2 is LQKENI in the germline V gene. The germline V and J ends were trimmed by 3 bases and 2 bases, with 23 bases remaining between them. Written as DNA, the CDR3 is TGTGCCAGCTCACCCACCGGTCATACCCTTTCTCTAACTGGAAACACCATATATTTT. Amino acid sequence: CASSPTGHTLSLTGNTIYF.

The chain couples TRBV7-9 to TRBJ1-3, with 8 bases that match TRBD1. The junction had 7 bases not matched to a gene; V was cut back by 6 bases and J by 0 bases. This CDR3 has 16 amino acids. Germline CDR1 is SEHNR and CDR2 is FQNEAQ (reference sequence). The CDR3 DNA reads TGTGCCAGCAGTTCAGGGGGCATTCGCTCTGGAAACACCATATATTTT. The encoded protein is CASSSGGIRSGNTIYF.

The chain couples TRBV7-9 to TRBJ1-1, with D maybe TRBD1 (5 bases). V lost 2 bases and J lost 5, with 18 bases in between. Germline V gene lookup returns CDR1 SEHNR and CDR2 FQNEAQ (reference sequence). This CDR3 comprises 16 residues. The CDR3: CASSLQGTSVPTEAFF. The CDR3 DNA reads TGTGCCAGCAGCTTACAGGGTACGAGCGTACCAACTGAAGCTTTCTTT.

J is TRBJ1-2 and V is TRBV24-1; the D gene is possibly TRBD1 (5 bases). The CDR3 extends over 14 amino acids. The germline V gene encodes CDR1 KGHDR and CDR2 SFDVKD. Trimming cost V 4 bases and J 13 bases, with 21 bases left between them. This CDR3 reads CATSESPSAGILTF. The DNA of the CDR3 is TGTGCCACCAGTGAATCCCCTTCGGCAGGGATACTCACCTTC.

V is TRBV3-1 (or the pseudogene TRBV3-2) and J is TRBJ1-1; D is undetermined. Germline assignment: CDR1 LGHDT and CDR2 YNNKEL (reference sequence). V lost 2 bases and J 1 base, leaving 11 bases between the germline ends. The length of the CDR3 is 15 residues. The CDR3 region has the DNA TGTGCCAGCAGCCAAACCCAGTTGCCGAACACTGAAGCTTTCTTT. This translates into CASSQTQLPNTEAFF.